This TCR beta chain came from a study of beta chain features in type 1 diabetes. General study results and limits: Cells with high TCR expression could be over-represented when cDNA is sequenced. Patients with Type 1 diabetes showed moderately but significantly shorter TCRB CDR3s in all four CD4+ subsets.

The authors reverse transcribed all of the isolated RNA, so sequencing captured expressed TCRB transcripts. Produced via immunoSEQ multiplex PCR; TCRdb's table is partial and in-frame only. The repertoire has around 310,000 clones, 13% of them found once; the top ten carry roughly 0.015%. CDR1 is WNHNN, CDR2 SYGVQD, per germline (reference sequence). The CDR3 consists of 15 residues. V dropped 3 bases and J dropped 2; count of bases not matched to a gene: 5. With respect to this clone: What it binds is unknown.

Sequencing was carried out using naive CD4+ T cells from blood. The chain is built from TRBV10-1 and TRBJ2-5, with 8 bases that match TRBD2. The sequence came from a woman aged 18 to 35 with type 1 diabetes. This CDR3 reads CASSDGLAGQETQYF. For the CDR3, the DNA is TGCGCCAGCAGTGATGGGTTAGCGGGGCAAGAGACCCAGTACTTC.